This entry lists 17 T cell receptor beta chains sequenced from one sample in a study of cytomegalovirus exposure and HLA in healthy donors. In the PCR, 60 Vbeta and 13 Jbeta primers were used. TCRdb keeps only in-frame clones here, not all; method: immunoSEQ multiplex PCR. Among about 140,000 clones listed, approximately 82% were seen once. Source material: PBMCs. The receptors originated from a woman aged 60-75 years in good health and CMV-seropositive.

This chain links TRBV15 with TRBJ2-5, with 9 bases identical to TRBD2. The CDR3 has 17 residues. The germline V gene encodes CDR1 LNHNV and CDR2 YYDKDF (reference sequence). V lost 3 bases and J lost 1; bases outside the gene matches: 9. The chain's CDR3 is CATSSIRNSGSQETQYF. The CDR3 region has the DNA TGTGCCACCAGCAGTATTCGGAATAGCGGGAGCCAAGAGACCCAGTACTTC.

This rearrangement joins TRBV5-4 to TRBJ2-1; TRBD2 aligns across 13 bases. J was trimmed by 0 bases and V by 5 bases; bases with no gene match: 5. In germline, CDR1 is SGHNT, CDR2 YYREEE (reference sequence). The CDR3 spans 17 residues. CDR3: CASRTSGRPSSYNEQFF. CDR3 sequence (DNA): TGTGCCAGCAGGACTAGCGGGAGGCCGAGCTCCTACAATGAGCAGTTCTTC.

The V call is TRBV30, the J call TRBJ2-1; 9 nucleotides line up with TRBD2. J gave up 8 bases and V 0 bases, and 8 bases lay outside the gene matches. The CDR3 consists of 15 residues. The V gene's germline CDR1 is GTSNPN and CDR2 SVGIG (reference sequence). CDR3 sequence (DNA): TGTGCCTGGAGTGTGTGGCTAGCGGGATTGGATGAGCAGTTCTTC. Residues: CAWSVWLAGLDEQFF.

The chain uses TRBV2 and TRBJ2-1; no firm D call. The CDR3 has 15 residues. V gave up 9 bases and J gave up 0 bases, with 15 bases separating them. Germline-derived CDR1 and CDR2 are SNHLY and FYNNEI. The CDR3, as DNA: TGTGCCAGTCTACAAAGCTGGAGCTCCTACAATGAGCAGTTCTTC. Amino acids: CASLQSWSSYNEQFF.

This chain uses TRBV5-8 with TRBJ2-1; D gene ambiguous. The V end lost 3 bases, the J end lost 8 bases, and 12 bases lay between the germline ends. The CDR3 has 13 residues. Germline loops: CDR1 SGHTS, CDR2 YDEGEE. This CDR3 reads CASSSTSAYEQFF. The CDR3 DNA is TGTGCCAGCAGCTCTACCTCTGCCTATGAGCAGTTCTTC. The whole variable domain, remainder taken from reference TRBV5-8 and TRBJ2-1, is EAGVTQSPTHLIKTRGQQATLRCSPISGHTSVYWYQQALGLGLQFLLWYDEGEERNRGNFPPRFSGRQFPNYSSELNVNALELEDSALYLCASSSTSAYEQFFGPGTRLTVL.

The J gene is TRBJ2-7, the V gene TRBV7-6; D remains unclear. CDR3 length: 13 residues. Per germline, CDR1 SGHVS and CDR2 FNYEAQ. The V end lost 3 bases, the J end lost 3 bases, and 9 bases lay between the germline ends. The CDR3 region has the DNA TGTGCCAGCAGCTTCGAGGCCAACTACGAGCAGTACTTC. Protein sequence: CASSFEANYEQYF.

The chain has TRBV27 and TRBJ2-1; TRBD1 is a possible D gene (5 bases). This CDR3 comprises 14 residues. Germline V gene lookup returns CDR1 MNHEY and CDR2 SMNVEV (reference sequence). V was clipped by 4 bases and J by 8 bases, with 15 bases between them. CDR3 protein: CASSSTSSGHEQFF. For the CDR3, the DNA is TGTGCCAGCAGTTCGACCAGTTCAGGGCATGAGCAGTTCTTC.

The chain combines TRBV29-1 with TRBJ2-1, with 14 positions matching TRBD2. The V gene's germline CDR1 is SQVTM and CDR2 ANQGSEA. The CDR3 sequence is 17 residues long. The V and J ends lost 4 bases and 0 bases, in that order; junction bases with no gene match: 5. CDR3 bases: TGCAGCGTTGGGACTAGCGGGAGGAGGAGCTCCTACAATGAGCAGTTCTTC. It is translated as CSVGTSGRRSSYNEQFF.

The genes are TRBV2 and TRBJ1-3, with 8 bases aligning to TRBD1. CDR1 is SNHLY, CDR2 FYNNEI, per germline. The CDR3 is made up of 14 amino acids. The V and J ends lost 5 bases and 2 bases, in that order; junction bases with no gene match: 2. The CDR3 DNA is TGTGCCAGCAGTTCGACAGGGGCTGGAAACACCATATATTTT. It yields the protein CASSSTGAGNTIYF.

V usage is TRBV6-5 and J usage is TRBJ1-3, with D possibly TRBD1 on 6 matching bases. Germline V gives CDR1 MNHEY, CDR2 SVGAGI. The V gene lost 6 bases and the J gene lost 0 bases, with 12 bases spanning the gap. The CDR3 has 15 residues. The CDR3 region is CASRDSWYSGNTIYF. The CDR3 DNA is TGTGCCAGCAGGGACAGCTGGTACTCTGGAAACACCATATATTTT.

For the CDR3, the DNA is TGTGCCTGGAGTTTCGGGGGTAGTCAGTACGAGCAGTACTTC. Translation gives CAWSFGGSQYEQYF. This chain links TRBV30 with TRBJ2-7, with a weak D call TRBD2 (6 bases). Trimming took off 2 bases at V and 4 bases at J, with 15 bases between the two ends. CDR3 size: 14 residues. Germline loops: CDR1 GTSNPN, CDR2 SVGIG (reference sequence).

The rearrangement uses TRBV6-5 and TRBJ2-5; D unresolved. V dropped 6 bases and J dropped 1 base, with 3 bases sitting between them. From germline, CDR1 is MNHEY and CDR2 SVGAGI. CDR3 size: 11 residues. The CDR3 DNA sequence: TGTGCCAGCAGCCTCCAAGAGACCCAGTACTTC. It specifies CASSLQETQYF.

The chain links TRBV29-1 to TRBJ2-3, with a weak D call TRBD1 (5 bases). This CDR3 is 14 amino acids long. V was shortened by 6 bases and J by 1 base, with 14 bases between the two germline ends. Per germline, CDR1 SQVTM and CDR2 ANQGSEA. CDR3 sequence: CSVTQGIGTDTQYF. CDR3 DNA: TGCAGCGTGACTCAGGGAATCGGCACAGATACGCAGTATTTT.

The rearrangement links TRBV5-1 to TRBJ1-1, with TRBD1 as a possible D gene (6 bases). The CDR3 is made up of 14 amino acids. Per the germline V gene, CDR1 is SGHRS and CDR2 is YFSETQ. The V end was cut by 1 base, the J end by 3 bases, with 10 bases between. The CDR3 sequence is CASSLSQGYTEAFF. The CDR3, as DNA: TGCGCCAGCAGCTTGAGTCAGGGGTACACTGAAGCTTTCTTT.

V is TRBV28 and J is TRBJ2-7; possibly TRBD2 for D (6 bases). The CDR3 loop spans 15 amino acids. Germline V gene sequence: CDR1 MDHEN, CDR2 SYDVKM. Trimming pared 2 bases from V and 0 bases from J, leaving 11 bases between. The CDR3 region is CASSLLAPRSYEQYF. Written as DNA, the CDR3 is TGTGCCAGCAGTTTACTAGCGCCCCGCTCCTACGAGCAGTACTTC. The complete variable domain, with remaining parts taken from reference TRBV28 and TRBJ2-7, reads DVKVTQSSRYLVKRTGEKVFLECVQDMDHENMFWYRQDPGLGLRLIYFSYDVKMKEKGDIPEGYSVSREKKERFSLILESASTNQTSMYLCASSLLAPRSYEQYFGPGTRLTVT.

J is TRBJ1-5 and V is TRBV5-6, with D tentatively TRBD1 (5 bases). The CDR3 is made up of 14 amino acids. Per germline, CDR1 SGHDT and CDR2 YYEEEE. The V end lost 4 bases, the J end lost 4 bases, and 12 bases lay between the germline ends. CDR3 region: CASSPREGNQPQHF. The CDR3 coding sequence is TGTGCCAGCAGCCCCAGGGAGGGGAATCAGCCCCAGCATTTT.

The chain has TRBV5-1 and TRBJ2-2; D is undetermined. V lost 4 bases and J 5 bases, leaving 9 bases between the germline ends. The germline CDR1 and CDR2 sequences are SGHRS and YFSETQ. CDR3 length: 13 residues. CDR3 protein: CASSLTVTGELFF. In nucleotides, the CDR3 is TGCGCCAGCAGCCTCACGGTTACCGGGGAGCTGTTTTTT. The whole variable domain, filled in from reference TRBV5-1 and TRBJ2-2, reads KAGVTQTPRYLIKTRGQQVTLSCSPISGHRSVSWYQQTPGQGLQFLFEYFSETQRNKGNFPGRFSGRQFSNSRSEMNVSTLELGDSALYLCASSLTVTGELFFGEGSRLTVL.